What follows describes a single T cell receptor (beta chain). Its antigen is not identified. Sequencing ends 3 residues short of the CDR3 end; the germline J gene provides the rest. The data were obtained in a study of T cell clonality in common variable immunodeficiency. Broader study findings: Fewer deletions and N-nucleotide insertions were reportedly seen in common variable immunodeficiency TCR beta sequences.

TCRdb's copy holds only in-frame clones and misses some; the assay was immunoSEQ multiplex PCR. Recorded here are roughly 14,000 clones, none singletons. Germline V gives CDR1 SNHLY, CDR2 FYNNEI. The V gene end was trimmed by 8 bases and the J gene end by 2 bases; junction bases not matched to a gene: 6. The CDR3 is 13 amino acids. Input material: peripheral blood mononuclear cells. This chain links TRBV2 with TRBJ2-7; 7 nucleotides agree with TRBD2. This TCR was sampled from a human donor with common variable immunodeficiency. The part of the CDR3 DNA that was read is TGTGCCAGCGGGGGGGACTTACCCTACGAG. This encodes CASGGDLPYE. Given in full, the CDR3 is CASGGDLPYEQYF.